The next 8 T cell receptor beta chains were all read from a single sample in a study of CD8+CD57+ T cells in acquired aplastic anemia. Flow cytometry had shown expanded CD8+CD57+ cells in the patients chosen for sequencing. Template material for TCR beta VDJ and CDR3 profiling consisted of genomic DNA. One entry per CDR3 protein, called by TCRdb with MiXCR from the reads. Seen here are approximately 190,000 distinct CDR3 sequences, 40% to 50% observed once, and the top ten hold 9.7%. Sequencing was carried out using sorted CD4+, CD8+, or CD8+CD57+ T cells (not recorded which) from PBMCs. The receptors come from a human donor with aplastic anemia.

Ten or more counts support this clonotype. The chain links TRBV24-1 to TRBJ1-2; D gene ambiguous. V lost 7 bases and J 7 bases, leaving 18 bases between the germline ends. The CDR3 contains 14 residues. Per germline, CDR1 KGHDR and CDR2 SFDVKD. The CDR3 DNA follows: TGTGCCACCAGCCCCGCGGGGTACGTTGGTGGCTACACCTTC. It specifies CATSPAGYVGGYTF.

This clonotype was seen ten or more times. The chain carries TRBV2 and TRBJ2-7; TRBD2 matches at 11 bases. The CDR3 loop spans 15 amino acids. CDR1 SNHLY and CDR2 FYNNEI come from the germline V gene. V lost 6 bases to trimming and J lost 0 bases; unmatched junction nucleotides: 4. CDR3 residues: CASREGLAVSYEQYF. The CDR3 nucleotides are TGTGCCAGCAGAGAGGGACTAGCGGTCTCCTACGAGCAGTACTTC.

The chain carries TRBV12-3 or TRBV12-4 and TRBJ2-1; 9 bases are shared with TRBD2. V was pared by 6 bases and J by 8 bases, with 8 bases of the junction left unmatched. The CDR3 spans 14 residues. The CDR3 DNA reads as TGTGCCAGCAGGGCCGGGACTAGCATCGATGAGCAGTTCTTC. Amino acid sequence: CASRAGTSIDEQFF.

The chain employs TRBV19 and TRBJ1-2; the D is unclear. The CDR3 has 15 residues. Per the germline V gene, CDR1 is LNHDA and CDR2 is SQIVND (reference sequence). The V gene lost 3 bases and the J gene lost 6 bases, with 17 bases spanning the gap. Written as DNA, the CDR3 is TGTGCCAGTAGTATGATCGGTGTATCTGGTCATGGCTACACCTTC. Protein: CASSMIGVSGHGYTF.

This chain links TRBV6-4 with TRBJ2-1, with 7 bases that match TRBD2. V was pared by 6 bases and J by 4 bases, with 9 bases of the junction left unmatched. Per germline, CDR1 MRHNA and CDR2 SNTAGT. The CDR3 has 15 residues. CDR3 residues: CASSPGAGEYNEQFF. CDR3 in DNA: TGTGCCAGCAGCCCGGGCGCGGGGGAGTACAATGAGCAGTTCTTC.

This clonotype showed up many times. The chain uses TRBV12-3 or TRBV12-4 and TRBJ1-1; 8 bases align to TRBD1. V shed 0 bases and J 7 bases; nucleotides not matched to a gene: 4. This CDR3 has 14 residues. The CDR3, as DNA: TGTGCCAGCAGTTTAGCGCAGGGGGCCGGTGAAGCTTTCTTT. Translated: CASSLAQGAGEAFF.

This clonotype was detected ten times or more. This chain links TRBV7-2 with TRBJ2-7, with no clear D. Germline CDR1 and CDR2: SGHTA and FQGNSA. V was cut by 5 bases and J by 3 bases, with 20 bases left in between. This CDR3 region has 16 residues. The CDR3 loop reads CASSALLTNPRYEQYF. For the CDR3, the DNA is TGTGCCAGCAGCGCCTTACTGACAAATCCTCGCTACGAGCAGTACTTC. The full variable domain, with the rest looked up from reference TRBV7-2 and TRBJ2-7, is GAGVSQSPSNKVTEKGKDVELRCDPISGHTALYWYRQSLGQGLEFLIYFQGNSAPDKSGLPSDRFSAERTGGSVSTLTIQRTQQEDSAVYLCASSALLTNPRYEQYFGPGTRLTVT.

The V gene is TRBV20-1, the J gene TRBJ2-5; D gene uncertain. The germline V and J ends were trimmed by 2 bases and 3 bases, with 7 bases remaining between them. Germline CDR1 reads DFQATT; CDR2 reads SNEGSKA (reference sequence). The CDR3 consists of 12 residues. The CDR3 spells CSARWGEETQYF. For the CDR3, the DNA is TGCAGTGCTAGATGGGGTGAAGAGACCCAGTACTTC.